These 8 T cell receptor beta chains came from one sample sequenced in a study of beta chain features in type 1 diabetes. The isolated RNA, all of it, was reverse transcribed, so expressed TCRB transcripts were what got sequenced. Using immunoSEQ multiplex PCR, the repertoire was profiled, and TCRdb retains in-frame clones only, with some absent. The table lists around 340,000 clones, 8% of them singletons, with around 0.45% in the top ten. Sequenced input: central memory CD4+ T cells from blood. The receptors stem from a woman in her late teens or twenties in good health.

This clone has only a few counts. J is TRBJ2-5 and V is TRBV27; 9 bases align to TRBD2. With V trimmed by 3 bases and J by 4 bases, 6 bases remained unmatched. CDR1 and CDR2 from the germline V gene are MNHEY and SMNVEV (reference sequence). The CDR3 length is 15 residues. The CDR3 reads CASSFAGGPGETQYF. The CDR3 coding sequence is TGTGCCAGCAGTTTTGCGGGAGGGCCGGGAGAGACCCAGTACTTC.

This clone was counted between two and nine times. The chain recombines TRBV18 with TRBJ1-1; D possibly corresponds to TRBD1 (5 bases). Trimming cost V 3 bases and J 6 bases, with 11 bases left between them. The CDR3 is 13 residues long. Germline lookup yields CDR1 KGHSH and CDR2 LQKENI. The CDR3 loop reads CASSPPGLPEAFF. The CDR3 coding sequence is TGTGCCAGCTCACCCCCAGGGCTCCCTGAAGCTTTCTTT.

This clone has more than one count but fewer than ten. This chain uses TRBV5-1 with TRBJ2-7; TRBD2 matches 7 bases. The germline CDR1 and CDR2 sequences are SGHRS and YFSETQ. The CDR3 contains 16 residues. V shed 4 bases and J 4 bases; nucleotides not matched to a gene: 14. CDR3 amino acids: CASSPGPASGNYEQYF. The CDR3, as DNA: TGCGCCAGCAGCCCCGGCCCCGCTAGCGGAAATTACGAGCAGTACTTC.

This rearrangement joins TRBV7-3 to TRBJ2-2, with D perhaps TRBD1 or TRBD2 (5 bases each). CDR1 is SGHTA, CDR2 FQGTGA, per germline. Deletions cut 5 bases from V and 7 bases from J, with 17 bases between. The CDR3 contains 15 residues. The CDR3 is CASSPFMGDDGELFF. CDR3 DNA: TGTGCCAGCAGCCCATTTATGGGGGATGACGGGGAGCTGTTTTTT.

This clone was seen many times. The rearrangement joins TRBV10-3 to TRBJ2-1, with TRBD2 matching 13 bases. Germline V gene lookup returns CDR1 ENHRY and CDR2 SYGVKD. This CDR3 is built from 16 residues. Unmatched junction bases numbered 4, after V lost 5 bases and J lost 3 bases. In DNA form, the CDR3 reads TGTGCCATCAGTCCTAGACTAGCGGGAGGCTACAATGAGCAGTTCTTC. It specifies CAISPRLAGGYNEQFF.

This clone has just a few counts. The V gene is TRBV28, the J gene TRBJ2-2; no firm D call. Germline loops: CDR1 MDHEN, CDR2 SYDVKM. The germline V and J ends were trimmed by 9 bases and 5 bases, with 16 bases remaining between them. The CDR3 covers 14 residues. The CDR3 bases are TGTGCCAGTTGCGGCCACGAGATGACCGGGGAGCTGTTTTTT. Translation: CASCGHEMTGELFF.

J is TRBJ2-3 and V is TRBV7-3; TRBD2 aligns across 7 bases. This CDR3 comprises 15 residues. Germline V gene sequence: CDR1 SGHTA, CDR2 FQGTGA. The J segment lost 2 bases and the V segment lost 4 bases, leaving 6 bases of the junction unmatched. As DNA, the CDR3 is TGTGCCAGCAGCTGGGGACTAACCCACACAGATACGCAGTATTTT. This translates into CASSWGLTHTDTQYF.

This clone was picked up many times. CDR3 DNA: TGTGCCAGCAGCTTAGATGGGCAAATCATGAACACTGAAGCTTTCTTT. As protein: CASSLDGQIMNTEAFF. The chain has TRBV11-2 and TRBJ1-1; D is undetermined. The germline CDR1 and CDR2 sequences are SGHAT and FQNNGV. Deletions cut 0 bases from V and 0 bases from J, with 11 bases between. The CDR3 runs 16 residues.